What follows are 19 T cell receptor beta chains derived from one specimen sequenced in a study of blood T cell repertoires in COVID-19. Libraries were prepared by immunoSEQ multiplex PCR; TCRdb keeps only in-frame clonotypes and omits some of them. The table includes some 180,000 clones, around 90% detected once. Sequencing was done on a sample of peripheral blood. The source is a man aged 40-49 years with acute or convalescent COVID-19.

The chain couples TRBV30 to TRBJ1-2; D ambiguous. Germline CDR1 and CDR2: GTSNPN and SVGIG (reference sequence). The ends were cut back, 2 bases at V and 7 bases at J, with 11 bases in the middle. The length of the CDR3 is 12 residues. The CDR3 loop is CAWSLIRLGYTF. The CDR3 DNA follows: TGTGCCTGGAGTCTGATCAGGCTTGGCTACACCTTC.

V gene TRBV7-2 combines with J gene TRBJ2-4; 7 positions agree with TRBD2. CDR3 length equals 15 residues. The V and J ends lost 5 bases and 7 bases, in that order; junction bases with no gene match: 11. In germline, CDR1 is SGHTA, CDR2 FQGNSA. The CDR3 DNA sequence: TGTGCCAGCAGCAGGGCGGGGGAGGGTTCGAACATTCAGTACTTC. Translating gives CASSRAGEGSNIQYF.

The count of this clone is one. V is TRBV7-9 and J is TRBJ2-7, with 10 nucleotides matching TRBD1. This CDR3 contains 15 residues. Germline CDR1 is SEHNR and CDR2 is FQNEAQ (reference sequence). V lost 1 base to trimming and J lost 6 bases; unmatched junction nucleotides: 6. The CDR3 sequence: CASSLGTGTGAEQYF. The CDR3 DNA follows: TGTGCCAGCAGCTTAGGCACCGGGACAGGGGCCGAGCAGTACTTC.

V is TRBV6-5 and J is TRBJ1-1; 12 bases map to TRBD1. CDR1 is MNHEY and CDR2 is SVGAGI in the germline V gene. CDR3 length: 15 residues. The trim removed 2 bases at V and 11 bases at J, leaving 9 bases unmatched. This chain's CDR3 is CASSYQPGQGAFAFF. For the CDR3, the DNA is TGTGCCAGCAGTTACCAACCGGGACAGGGGGCGTTTGCTTTCTTT.

V usage is TRBV5-1 and J usage is TRBJ2-3; 12 bases are a match to TRBD1. Germline-derived CDR1 and CDR2 are SGHRS and YFSETQ. The CDR3 has 16 amino acids. V shed 0 bases, J shed 4 bases, and the junction held 3 bases outside the gene matches. This CDR3 reads CASSLGDRGPADTQYF. CDR3 DNA: TGCGCCAGCAGCTTGGGGGACAGGGGGCCCGCAGATACGCAGTATTTT.

The chain carries TRBV2 and TRBJ2-3; the match to TRBD2 covers 11 bases. CDR1 SNHLY and CDR2 FYNNEI come from the germline V gene. This CDR3 contains 16 residues. V lost 6 bases and J lost 2; bases outside the gene matches: 7. The CDR3 here is CASRALSGGATDTQYF. The CDR3 DNA reads as TGTGCCAGCAGGGCCCTTAGCGGGGGGGCCACAGATACGCAGTATTTT.

The V gene is TRBV10-3, the J gene TRBJ2-2; 9 nucleotides agree with TRBD1. Germline V gene data show CDR1 as ENHRY and CDR2 as SYGVKD. The CDR3 covers 17 residues. Trimming took 4 bases from V and 2 from J; bases not matched to a gene: 8. This chain's CDR3 is CAISVSPGQGNTGELFF. CDR3 sequence (DNA): TGTGCCATCAGTGTGTCGCCGGGACAGGGTAACACCGGGGAGCTGTTTTTT.

This sequence joins TRBV11-2 and TRBJ1-1; a possible D gene is TRBD1 (6 bases). Germline CDR1 SGHAT, CDR2 FQNNGV. The germline V and J ends were trimmed by 3 bases and 6 bases, with 8 bases remaining between them. The CDR3 sequence is 12 residues long. CDR3 protein: CASSFTGSEAFF. CDR3 DNA: TGTGCCAGCAGCTTCACAGGGTCTGAAGCTTTCTTT.

The chain couples TRBV27 to TRBJ2-3; unclear D gene. With 10 bases removed from V and 2 bases from J, the gap between germline ends came to 13 bases. Germline CDR1 is MNHEY and CDR2 is SMNVEV (reference sequence). The CDR3 has 13 amino acids. This chain's CDR3 is CATWSLDTDTQYF. The CDR3 DNA sequence: TGTGCCACGTGGAGTCTGGACACAGATACGCAGTATTTT.

This sequence joins TRBV7-2 and TRBJ1-1; 8 bases agree with TRBD1. V lost 5 bases to trimming and J lost 1 base; unmatched junction nucleotides: 12. CDR3 size: 17 residues. Germline V lookup: CDR1 SGHTA, CDR2 FQGNSA. For the CDR3, the DNA is TGTGCCAGCAGCCCGGACAGGGCCCCGCGGGGGAACACTGAAGCTTTCTTT. Amino acid sequence: CASSPDRAPRGNTEAFF.

V and J are TRBV3-1 (or the pseudogene TRBV3-2) and TRBJ2-3, with 7 bases lining up with TRBD1. Per the germline V gene, CDR1 is LGHDT and CDR2 is YNNKEL (reference sequence). V lost 0 bases and J lost 1; bases outside the gene matches: 10. This CDR3 contains 18 residues. For the CDR3, the DNA is TGTGCCAGCAGCCAAGAACTCCCGGGACAGTCCGGCACAGATACGCAGTATTTT. This gives the protein CASSQELPGQSGTDTQYF.

V usage is TRBV10-3 and J usage is TRBJ2-3; the D is unclear. The CDR3 has 15 amino acids. V lost 1 base and J lost 0, with 8 bases in between. CDR1 is ENHRY and CDR2 is SYGVKD in the germline V gene. The CDR3 DNA follows: TGTGCCATCAGTGAGTATGTCCAAAGCACAGATACGCAGTATTTT. Its translation is CAISEYVQSTDTQYF.

The table lists this clone with a few counts. The V call is TRBV6-5, the J call TRBJ1-2, with D unclear. Trimming shortened V by 2 bases and J by 2 bases, and 6 bases separated the two germline ends. This CDR3 is built from 13 residues. The germline V gene encodes CDR1 MNHEY and CDR2 SVGAGI. CDR3 sequence (DNA): TGTGCCAGCAGTTACAGCCGAAACTATGGCTACACCTTC. It codes for CASSYSRNYGYTF.

A single count supports this clone. This chain links TRBV7-9 with TRBJ2-5; perhaps TRBD2 as D (6 bases). The CDR3 loop spans 15 amino acids. The germline V and J ends were trimmed by 5 bases and 4 bases, with 17 bases remaining between them. Germline V gene sequence: CDR1 SEHNR, CDR2 FQNEAQ (reference sequence). The chain's CDR3 is CASSLNRAGLETQYF. The CDR3 DNA is TGTGCCAGCAGCCTCAACCGGGCGGGGTTAGAGACCCAGTACTTC.

The chain carries TRBV29-1 and TRBJ2-7; D may be TRBD2 (6 bases). CDR3 length: 14 residues. Between the trimmed V and J ends, which lost 4 bases and 1 base, there was a span of 14 bases. The germline V gene has CDR1 SQVTM and CDR2 ANQGSEA. The CDR3 coding sequence is TGCAGCGTTGGAGGCGCCGGGGGTTCCTACGAGCAGTACTTC. It translates to CSVGGAGGSYEQYF.

This sequence joins TRBV10-2 and TRBJ1-5; no reliable D call. V lost 2 bases and J 2 bases, leaving 7 bases between the germline ends. The CDR3 contains 14 residues. CDR1 is WSHSY and CDR2 is SAAADI in the germline V gene. CDR3 nucleotide sequence: TGCGCCAGCAGTGAGGGGCGGGGCAATCAGCCCCAGCATTTT. Protein: CASSEGRGNQPQHF.

The CDR3 nucleotides read TGTGCCAGCAGCCAGGAGGGACGGCTGTTCACTGAAGCTTTCTTT. This gives the protein CASSQEGRLFTEAFF. V and J are TRBV14 and TRBJ1-1, with D perhaps matching TRBD1 (5 bases). Germline CDR1 SGHDN, CDR2 FVKESK. V shed 3 bases and J shed 4 bases, with 15 bases lying between them. The length of the CDR3 is 15 residues.

This chain uses TRBV5-4 with TRBJ1-1, with 8 bases fitting TRBD1. V shed 2 bases, J shed 6 bases, and the junction held 3 bases outside the gene matches. Per the germline V gene, CDR1 is SGHNT and CDR2 is YYREEE (reference sequence). The CDR3 has 13 amino acids. The CDR3 sequence is CASSLQGVPEAFF. Here the CDR3 DNA reads TGTGCCAGCAGCTTACAGGGGGTCCCTGAAGCTTTCTTT.

The rearrangement uses TRBV7-2 and TRBJ1-4; the D gene is possibly TRBD1 (5 bases). The CDR3 consists of 15 residues. Germline V gene lookup returns CDR1 SGHTA and CDR2 FQGNSA. Trimming stripped 5 bases from V and 6 bases from J, with 16 bases between. CDR3 residues: CASSPNRRRDEKLFF. CDR3 DNA sequence: TGTGCCAGCAGCCCAAACAGGCGCCGGGATGAAAAACTGTTTTTT.